Below, 32 T cell receptor beta chains from the same sample are listed, as sequenced in a study of neurological immune-mediated disorders. TCRdb passed the 5' RACE reads through MiXCR, listing each CDR3 protein once. The table has fewer than 35,000 distinct CDR3 sequences, more than 2.5% seen once; the top ten hold 7%. The sample consisted of PBMCs. Receptor source: a woman in her twenties or thirties with multiple sclerosis.

The sample holds many counts of this clonotype. J is TRBJ2-1 and V is TRBV29-1; the match to TRBD2 covers 13 bases. The CDR3 spans 14 residues. With 4 bases clipped from V and 10 bases from J, the junction kept 7 bases outside the gene matches. Germline V CDR1 and CDR2: SQVTM, ANQGSEA. The CDR3 reads CSVATSGGAGEQFF. As DNA, the CDR3 is TGCAGCGTTGCAACTAGCGGGGGGGCCGGGGAGCAGTTCTTC.

In its sample, this clonotype is large. This chain links TRBV5-5 with TRBJ1-2, with D maybe TRBD1 (5 bases). This CDR3 comprises 13 residues. Germline CDR1 reads SGHKS; CDR2 reads YYEKEE (reference sequence). Trimming took 3 bases from V and 3 from J, leaving 9 bases between them. CDR3 region: CASSSQGDYGYTF. The CDR3 region has the DNA TGTGCCAGCAGCTCGCAGGGTGACTATGGCTACACCTTC.

The sample holds many counts of this clonotype. The genes are TRBV9 and TRBJ1-4; 7 bases line up with TRBD1. This CDR3 is built from 14 residues. The V gene end was trimmed by 3 bases and the J gene end by 8 bases; junction bases not matched to a gene: 7. Germline CDR1 reads SGDLS; CDR2 reads YYNGEE. The chain's CDR3 is CASSDDRAREKLFF. CDR3 DNA sequence: TGTGCCAGCAGCGATGACAGGGCTCGGGAAAAACTGTTTTTT.

This clonotype has at least ten counts. The V and J genes are TRBV20-1 and TRBJ2-1, with D unresolved. The CDR3 covers 11 residues. Looked up from germline, CDR1 is DFQATT and CDR2 is SNEGSKA (reference sequence). Trimming took off 7 bases at V and 3 bases at J, with 7 bases between the two ends. The CDR3 loop reads CSGFIYNEQFF. Here the CDR3 DNA reads TGCAGTGGGTTCATCTACAATGAGCAGTTCTTC.

In its sample, this clonotype was seen many times. The junction does not match germline at one end; this may be a read error. This chain links TRBV5-1 with TRBJ1-6; 12 bases fit TRBD1. Per germline, CDR1 SGHRS and CDR2 YFSETQ. The CDR3 extends over 18 amino acids. The CDR3, as DNA: TGCGCCAGCAGCTTGGAGGGACAGGGGGCTTATCGCGTTTCACCCCTCAACTTT. Translation gives CASSLEGQGAYRVSPLNF.

This clonotype was picked up many times. The CDR3 bases are TGCGCCAGCAGCTCAAAAAAAGGGACAAATAACAATGAGCAGTTCTTC. This encodes CASSSKKGTNNNEQFF. V is TRBV5-1 and J is TRBJ2-1; possible D gene TRBD1, 6 bases. Germline CDR1 SGHRS, CDR2 YFSETQ. This CDR3 has 16 amino acids. The V end lost 3 bases, the J end lost 5 bases, and 18 bases lay between the germline ends.

Many counts were recorded for this clonotype. The J gene is TRBJ2-1, the V gene TRBV3-1; TRBD2 aligns across 13 bases. Germline V gene sequence: CDR1 LGHDT, CDR2 YNNKEL (reference sequence). V lost 0 bases to trimming and J lost 10 bases; unmatched junction nucleotides: 6. This CDR3 region has 16 residues. The CDR3 sequence is CASSQEGTSGRGEQFF. DNA of the CDR3: TGTGCCAGCAGCCAAGAGGGAACTAGCGGGAGGGGCGAGCAGTTCTTC.

This clonotype has at least ten counts. J is TRBJ1-2 and V is TRBV15; 9 positions match TRBD1. The CDR3 sequence is 17 residues long. V shed 3 bases, J shed 1 base, and the junction held 9 bases outside the gene matches. Germline CDR1 LNHNV, CDR2 YYDKDF (reference sequence). Here the CDR3 DNA reads TGTGCCACCAGCAGGCCGTTTGTGGGACAGGGTAACTATGGCTACACCTTC. Its protein is CATSRPFVGQGNYGYTF.

This clonotype has a count of ten or more. This chain connects TRBV6-5 to TRBJ1-1; perhaps TRBD1 as D (5 bases). Germline V gene lookup returns CDR1 MNHEY and CDR2 SVGAGI. This CDR3 spans 13 amino acids. Trimming stripped 7 bases from V and 5 bases from J, with 14 bases between. The CDR3 DNA reads TGTGCCAGCATCGGGGGGGGGATAACTGAAGCTTTCTTT. Translation: CASIGGGITEAFF.

Within the sample, this clonotype is medium-sized. The chain uses TRBV20-1 and TRBJ1-3; weak D call: TRBD1 (6 bases). Germline V gene lookup returns CDR1 DFQATT and CDR2 SNEGSKA (reference sequence). The CDR3 covers 14 residues. V dropped 4 bases and J dropped 2 bases, with 12 bases sitting between them. The CDR3 DNA reads as TGCAGTGCTAAGACTAACAGGGCTGGAAACACCATATATTTT. Encoded protein: CSAKTNRAGNTIYF.

The table lists this clonotype with many counts. The chain couples TRBV24-1 to TRBJ2-5, with 7 bases lining up with TRBD1. The CDR3 extends over 15 amino acids. CDR1 and CDR2 from the germline V gene are KGHDR and SFDVKD. V gave up 1 base and J gave up 6 bases; unmatched junction bases: 7. The CDR3 region is CATSDFNRGRQTQYF. In DNA, the CDR3 is TGTGCCACCAGTGATTTTAACAGGGGTAGGCAGACCCAGTACTTC.

In this sample, this clonotype turned up many times. In nucleotides, the CDR3 is TGTGCCAGCAGCTTCTCCTGGGGGGGCACAGATACGCAGTATTTT. Translation: CASSFSWGGTDTQYF. The rearrangement joins TRBV7-6 to TRBJ2-3; TRBD2 might be the D (6 bases). The germline V gene has CDR1 SGHVS and CDR2 FNYEAQ. This CDR3 has 15 residues. Between the trimmed V and J ends, which lost 3 bases and 1 base, there was a span of 11 bases.

The sample holds a few counts of this clonotype. The J gene is TRBJ1-1, the V gene TRBV18, with 8 bases aligning to TRBD1. This CDR3 spans 14 amino acids. CDR1 and CDR2 from the germline V gene are KGHSH and LQKENI. The trim removed 6 bases at V and 3 bases at J, leaving 6 bases unmatched. Here the CDR3 reads CASSGQGAHTEAFF. The CDR3 region has the DNA TGTGCCAGCTCTGGGCAGGGGGCTCACACTGAAGCTTTCTTT.

This chain uses TRBV2 with TRBJ2-5; D is uncertain. Germline V CDR1 and CDR2: SNHLY, FYNNEI. The CDR3 has 12 amino acids. V lost 8 bases, J lost 0 bases, and 7 bases lay in between. CDR3 nucleotides: TGTGCCAGCGGGTGGTACCAAGAGACCCAGTACTTC. Residues: CASGWYQETQYF.

There are many counts of this clonotype. The chain uses TRBV10-3 and TRBJ2-3; a weak D match, TRBD2 (6 bases). Germline loops: CDR1 ENHRY, CDR2 SYGVKD. The germline V and J ends were trimmed by 4 bases and 2 bases, with 7 bases remaining between them. The CDR3 runs 13 residues. DNA for the CDR3: TGTGCCATCAGTGGGACTAACACAGATACGCAGTATTTT. Encoded protein: CAISGTNTDTQYF.

This clonotype was found many times. The chain is built from TRBV7-9 and TRBJ2-5, with D uncertain. The CDR3 runs 11 residues. Deletions cut 6 bases from V and 5 bases from J, with 7 bases between. Germline loops: CDR1 SEHNR, CDR2 FQNEAQ (reference sequence). The CDR3 DNA follows: TGTGCCAGCAGACTGGGTGAGACCCAGTACTTC. Encoded protein: CASRLGETQYF.

A remark on this clonotype: Being one base from a much bigger clone, this may be a read error. CDR3 in DNA: TGTGCCAGCAGTTACTCTGGCAGGACTTCCCTCAAAAAAGTGATGGAACTGTTTTTT. Translated: CASSYSGRTSLKKVMELFF. V usage is TRBV6-6 and J usage is TRBJ1-4, with no clear D. The V and J ends lost 0 bases and 12 bases respectively, with 29 bases between them. Germline loops: CDR1 MNHNY, CDR2 SVGAGI (reference sequence). This CDR3 comprises 19 residues.

This clonotype was counted many times. V gene TRBV6-1 combines with J gene TRBJ2-3; D is possibly TRBD1 or TRBD2 (5 bases each). The CDR3 is 14 residues long. Germline assignment: CDR1 MNHNS and CDR2 SASEGT. Trimming took off 8 bases at V and 4 bases at J, with 16 bases between the two ends. Here the CDR3 DNA reads TGTGCCAGCGCTCCGAGGGGCGAGGCAGATACGCAGTATTTT. Translated, it gives CASAPRGEADTQYF.

This clonotype was detected many times. The CDR3 nucleotides read TGTGCCAGCAGCTTAGAGTCCGGGAGCCCTCTCCTCCACTTT. It encodes CASSLESGSPLLHF. The chain uses TRBV7-6 and TRBJ1-6; D is ambiguous. Trimming took off 1 base at V and 15 bases at J, with 16 bases between the two ends. The CDR3 is 14 residues long. The germline gives CDR1 SGHVS, CDR2 FNYEAQ.

This clonotype came up many times. The chain links TRBV9 to TRBJ2-3; TRBD1 might be the D (5 bases). Germline V gene lookup returns CDR1 SGDLS and CDR2 YYNGEE. CDR3 length: 13 amino acids. The V end lost 2 bases, the J end lost 7 bases, and 11 bases lay between the germline ends. CDR3: CASSVERGNTQYF. CDR3 nucleotides: TGTGCCAGCAGCGTTGAAAGGGGAAATACGCAGTATTTT.

This clonotype was observed at least ten times. The chain has TRBV7-2 and TRBJ2-7; D possibly matches TRBD1 or TRBD2 (6 bases each). The length of the CDR3 is 14 residues. Germline loops: CDR1 SGHTA, CDR2 FQGNSA. V was trimmed by 5 bases and J by 1 base, leaving 12 bases between them. CDR3 DNA: TGTGCCAGCAGCGTAGGGGGGCAATCCTACGAGCAGTACTTC. It is translated as CASSVGGQSYEQYF. The full variable domain, in which reference TRBV7-2 and TRBJ2-7 provide the parts outside the CDR3, is GAGVSQSPSNKVTEKGKDVELRCDPISGHTALYWYRQSLGQGLEFLIYFQGNSAPDKSGLPSDRFSAERTGGSVSTLTIQRTQQEDSAVYLCASSVGGQSYEQYFGPGTRLTVT.

This clonotype was seen many times. CDR3 in DNA: TGTGCCAGCAGCTCAGGGTCCAGGGGCTCGGTCAGGCCCCAGCATTTT. It codes for CASSSGSRGSVRPQHF. The rearrangement joins TRBV11-2 to TRBJ1-5; maybe TRBD1 (6 bases). Germline V lookup: CDR1 SGHAT, CDR2 FQNNGV. Trimming removed 4 bases from V and 9 bases from J, with 22 bases in between. This CDR3 is built from 16 residues.

This clonotype was seen ten or more times. Given a much more abundant clone one base away, this may be a read error. The rearrangement joins TRBV5-1 to TRBJ1-1; tentative D call: TRBD1 (5 bases). Trimming took 4 bases from V and 4 from J, leaving 11 bases between them. This CDR3 has 13 residues. CDR1 is SGHRS and CDR2 is YFSETQ in the germline V gene. The CDR3 protein is CASSLERGTEAFF. The CDR3, as DNA: TGCGCCAGCAGCCTGGAAAGGGGCACTGAAGCTTTCTTT.

This clonotype was seen at least ten times. The chain joins TRBV7-7 to TRBJ2-5; TRBD2 matches at 9 bases. The CDR3 consists of 15 residues. V dropped 3 bases and J dropped 5; count of bases not matched to a gene: 7. The germline V gene encodes CDR1 SSHAT and CDR2 FNYEAQ (reference sequence). CDR3 region: CASSFSGGSGETQYF. The DNA for the CDR3 is TGTGCCAGCAGCTTTAGCGGGGGTTCCGGGGAGACCCAGTACTTC.

This clonotype was recorded at least ten times. The chain couples TRBV5-6 to TRBJ2-5; D might be TRBD1 (6 bases). The CDR3 totals 14 residues. Between the trimmed V and J ends, which lost 4 bases and 6 bases, there was a span of 16 bases. Germline V gene lookup returns CDR1 SGHDT and CDR2 YYEEEE. The CDR3 DNA is TGTGCCAGCAGCCCGAATCAGGGGTGGCAGACCCAGTACTTC. Protein sequence: CASSPNQGWQTQYF. Combining the CDR3 with reference TRBV5-6 and TRBJ2-5 gives the whole variable domain DAGVTQSPTHLIKTRGQQVTLRCSPKSGHDTVSWYQQALGQGPQFIFQYYEEEERQRGNFPDRFSGHQFPNYSSELNVNALLLGDSALYLCASSPNQGWQTQYFGPGTRLLVL.

This clonotype was seen many times. The rearrangement uses TRBV5-1 and TRBJ2-1; 9 bases fit TRBD2. The germline V gene encodes CDR1 SGHRS and CDR2 YFSETQ. V lost 4 bases to trimming and J lost 7 bases; unmatched junction nucleotides: 18. This CDR3 comprises 18 residues. The CDR3 protein is CASSPMVQVAGDPNEQFF. The CDR3 DNA is TGCGCCAGCAGCCCTATGGTGCAGGTAGCGGGAGATCCAAATGAGCAGTTCTTC. The full variable domain, rest sourced from reference TRBV5-1 and TRBJ2-1, is KAGVTQTPRYLIKTRGQQVTLSCSPISGHRSVSWYQQTPGQGLQFLFEYFSETQRNKGNFPGRFSGRQFSNSRSEMNVSTLELGDSALYLCASSPMVQVAGDPNEQFFGPGTRLTVL.

This clonotype showed up just a few times. V and J are TRBV7-3 and TRBJ2-1; D is perhaps TRBD1 or TRBD2 (6 bases each). V lost 0 bases to trimming and J lost 6 bases, with 12 bases between them. In germline, CDR1 is SGHTA, CDR2 FQGTGA. The CDR3 has 15 amino acids. The CDR3 nucleotides read TGTGCCAGCAGCTTAACAGGGGGGACCTTCAATGAGCAGTTCTTC. Residues: CASSLTGGTFNEQFF.

This clonotype was recorded at least ten times. The chain uses TRBV4-1 and TRBJ1-2; no definite D call. V was clipped by 3 bases and J by 8 bases, with 10 bases between them. Germline assignment: CDR1 MGHRA and CDR2 YSYEKL. The CDR3 is 12 residues long. CDR3 nucleotide sequence: TGCGCCAGCAGCCAGGAGGGAAGAGGCTACACCTTC. Protein: CASSQEGRGYTF.

This clonotype was detected ten times or more. The chain joins TRBV20-1 to TRBJ2-7, with D perhaps TRBD1 (5 bases). V lost 6 bases and J lost 6, with 18 bases in between. CDR1 is DFQATT, CDR2 SNEGSKA, per germline (reference sequence). This CDR3 spans 13 amino acids. CDR3 in amino acids: CSAPGPTGFEQYF. The CDR3 region has the DNA TGCAGTGCCCCAGGGCCCACCGGTTTCGAGCAGTACTTC.

This clonotype was recorded at least ten times. The chain uses TRBV18 and TRBJ2-7, with 10 nucleotides matching TRBD2. The CDR3 totals 16 residues. Germline-derived CDR1 and CDR2 are KGHSH and LQKENI. The trim removed 1 base at V and 5 bases at J, leaving 8 bases unmatched. The CDR3 DNA sequence: TGTGCCAGCTCACCACTGGGGCTAGCGGGAGAGCACGAGCAGTACTTC. Protein: CASSPLGLAGEHEQYF.

This clonotype occurred many times. This rearrangement joins TRBV7-2 to TRBJ2-3, with D tentatively TRBD2 (5 bases). The ends were cut back, 5 bases at V and 5 bases at J, with 8 bases in the middle. Germline lookup yields CDR1 SGHTA and CDR2 FQGNSA. This CDR3 has 12 residues. The CDR3 DNA is TGTGCCAGCAGCCAACTAGGAGATACGCAGTATTTT. It is translated as CASSQLGDTQYF. The entire variable domain, with the rest obtained from reference TRBV7-2 and TRBJ2-3, is as follows: GAGVSQSPSNKVTEKGKDVELRCDPISGHTALYWYRQSLGQGLEFLIYFQGNSAPDKSGLPSDRFSAERTGGSVSTLTIQRTQQEDSAVYLCASSQLGDTQYFGPGTRLTVL.

This clonotype was seen at least ten times. The chain carries TRBV7-6 and TRBJ1-4; 7 positions match TRBD1. The CDR3 loop spans 15 amino acids. J lost 6 bases, V lost 5 bases, and 9 bases had no gene match. Germline V lookup: CDR1 SGHVS, CDR2 FNYEAQ. The CDR3 protein is CASSTPGTVDEKLFF. The CDR3 nucleotides read TGTGCCAGCAGCACCCCCGGGACAGTAGATGAAAAACTGTTTTTT.